This entry lists 22 T cell receptor beta chains sequenced from one sample in a study of blood T cell repertoires in COVID-19. TCRdb's copy holds only in-frame clones and misses some; the assay was immunoSEQ multiplex PCR. The repertoire holds roughly 300,000 clones, with about 83% as singletons. The specimen was peripheral blood. All receptors derive from a woman aged 50 to 65 who had recovered from COVID-19.

The chain links TRBV24-1 to TRBJ2-3, with D possibly TRBD2 on 5 matching bases. The CDR3 length is 16 residues. Germline lookup yields CDR1 KGHDR and CDR2 SFDVKD. The V end lost 1 base, the J end lost 2 bases, and 12 bases lay between the germline ends. The DNA of the CDR3 is TGTGCCACCAGTGATTTTACCAGCGGATACACAGATACGCAGTATTTT. Translated, it gives CATSDFTSGYTDTQYF.

The rearrangement uses TRBV5-8 and TRBJ1-4; TRBD1 agrees at 7 bases. Trimming took 4 bases from V and 4 from J; bases not matched to a gene: 7. Germline CDR1 reads SGHTS; CDR2 reads YDEGEE. The CDR3 sequence is 15 residues long. The DNA for the CDR3 is TGTGCCAGCAGCACCCGGGACAGATTTAATGAAAAACTGTTTTTT. Amino acids: CASSTRDRFNEKLFF.

The V gene is TRBV30, the J gene TRBJ1-2, with TRBD1 matching over 7 bases. Trimming cost V 3 bases and J 4 bases; bases outside gene matches: 14. CDR3 length: 16 amino acids. CDR1 is GTSNPN, CDR2 SVGIG, per germline (reference sequence). Here the CDR3 reads CAWSKKGGRGFYGYTF. The CDR3 nucleotides are TGTGCCTGGAGCAAAAAAGGGGGCAGGGGCTTCTATGGCTACACCTTC.

For the CDR3, the DNA is TGTGCCAGCAGCTTAGGGGGGCGGAGAGCCCCCAGACCCCTTGGCTACACCTTC. Protein sequence: CASSLGGRRAPRPLGYTF. The V and J genes are TRBV7-9 and TRBJ1-2, with a tentative D call TRBD1 (6 bases). V lost 1 base and J 7 bases, leaving 25 bases between the germline ends. Germline CDR1 reads SEHNR; CDR2 reads FQNEAQ (reference sequence). This CDR3 spans 18 amino acids.

Concerning this clone: Compared with germline, one end of the junction differs, possibly owing to a read error. V and J are TRBV5-4 and TRBJ1-1, with D tentatively TRBD1 (5 bases). The germline V gene encodes CDR1 SGHNT and CDR2 YYREEE (reference sequence). The CDR3 extends over 12 amino acids. This CDR3 is CASSLETGRALF. Here the CDR3 DNA reads TGTGCCAGCAGCTTGGAGACGGGCAGGGCCCTGTTT.

This chain joins TRBV3-1 (or the pseudogene TRBV3-2) and TRBJ1-2; D possibly corresponds to TRBD1 (5 bases). Trimming removed 3 bases from V and 3 bases from J, with 8 bases in between. This CDR3 spans 13 amino acids. The V gene's germline CDR1 is LGHDT and CDR2 YNNKEL (reference sequence). As DNA, the CDR3 is TGTGCCAGCAGCCACCAGGGTTACTATGGCTACACCTTC. As protein: CASSHQGYYGYTF.

The J gene is TRBJ2-2, the V gene TRBV5-4; 8 bases agree with TRBD2. The germline gives CDR1 SGHNT, CDR2 YYREEE (reference sequence). This CDR3 contains 17 residues. The V and J ends lost 0 bases and 4 bases, in that order; junction bases with no gene match: 8. This CDR3 reads CASSLALGTRGTGELFF. The CDR3 DNA follows: TGTGCCAGCAGCTTGGCCTTAGGGACTAGAGGCACCGGGGAGCTGTTTTTT.

The chain is built from TRBV16 and TRBJ2-1; tentative D call: TRBD2 (6 bases). The CDR3 covers 15 residues. Trimming removed 1 base from V and 8 bases from J, with 15 bases in between. CDR1 KGHSY and CDR2 FQNENV come from the germline V gene. CDR3 nucleotide sequence: TGTGCCAGCAGCCAATTCGCGGGATTCGGCGATGAGCAGTTCTTC. The encoded protein is CASSQFAGFGDEQFF. Full variable domain (missing parts from reference TRBV16 and TRBJ2-1): GEEVAQTPKHLVRGEGQKAKLYCAPIKGHSYVFWYQQVLKNEFKFLISFQNENVFDETGMPKERFSAKCLPNSPCSLEIQATKLEDSAVYFCASSQFAGFGDEQFFGPGTRLTVL.

The chain couples TRBV28 to TRBJ1-4; possible D gene TRBD1, 5 bases. Per the germline V gene, CDR1 is MDHEN and CDR2 is SYDVKM. CDR3 length: 13 amino acids. V was trimmed by 8 bases and J by 8 bases, leaving 15 bases between them. CDR3 sequence (DNA): TGTGCCAGCCGCTCGGGGGGGGACGAAAAACTGTTTTTT. This gives the protein CASRSGGDEKLFF.

The chain is built from TRBV7-2 and TRBJ2-1; TRBD2 is a possible D gene (7 bases). V dropped 4 bases and J dropped 2 bases, with 12 bases sitting between them. The CDR3 spans 15 residues. Per the germline V gene, CDR1 is SGHTA and CDR2 is FQGNSA. CDR3 amino acids: CASSWKGGAYNEQFF. The CDR3 region has the DNA TGTGCCAGCAGCTGGAAAGGGGGGGCCTACAATGAGCAGTTCTTC.

On this clone itself: The same CDR3 can be traced to other DNA sequences in this sample. The chain is built from TRBV6-5 and TRBJ2-1; possibly TRBD1 for D (6 bases). CDR1 is MNHEY and CDR2 is SVGAGI in the germline V gene. The V end was cut by 5 bases, the J end by 0 bases, with 11 bases between. CDR3 size: 15 residues. This CDR3 reads CASSLGRGSYNEQFF. In DNA, the CDR3 is TGTGCCAGCAGTCTAGGCAGGGGCTCCTACAATGAGCAGTTCTTC.

The V gene is TRBV6-1, the J gene TRBJ2-1, with D possibly TRBD1 on 6 matching bases. The V gene lost 2 bases and the J gene lost 4 bases, with 9 bases spanning the gap. Looked up from germline, CDR1 is MNHNS and CDR2 is SASEGT. This CDR3 has 14 amino acids. Written as DNA, the CDR3 is TGTGCCAGCAGTGAATTGGACAGATACAATGAGCAGTTCTTC. As protein: CASSELDRYNEQFF.

The chain joins TRBV19 to TRBJ1-2; D gene unclear. This CDR3 region has 12 residues. Between the trimmed V and J ends, which lost 3 bases and 4 bases, there was a span of 6 bases. Germline CDR1 is LNHDA and CDR2 is SQIVND (reference sequence). In DNA form, the CDR3 reads TGTGCCAGTAGTATCCCCCTCTATGGCTACACCTTC. Its protein is CASSIPLYGYTF.

The V call is TRBV3-1 (or the pseudogene TRBV3-2), the J call TRBJ1-6; D is possibly TRBD1 (6 bases). The CDR3 spans 14 residues. Between the trimmed V and J ends, which lost 3 bases and 7 bases, there was a span of 10 bases. Germline CDR1 is LGHDT and CDR2 is YNNKEL (reference sequence). CDR3 in amino acids: CASSQGHINSPLHF. CDR3 DNA sequence: TGTGCCAGCAGCCAGGGACATATAAATTCACCCCTCCACTTT.

This chain uses TRBV5-1 with TRBJ1-1; 7 positions match TRBD1. V was clipped by 0 bases and J by 0 bases; unmatched bases: 5. This CDR3 has 16 amino acids. The V gene's germline CDR1 is SGHRS and CDR2 YFSETQ. CDR3 residues: CASSLVRDSLNTEAFF. CDR3 sequence (DNA): TGCGCCAGCAGCTTGGTGCGGGACAGTCTGAACACTGAAGCTTTCTTT.

The J gene is TRBJ2-7, the V gene TRBV10-3; 7 bases match TRBD1. This CDR3 has 15 amino acids. With V trimmed by 5 bases and J by 4 bases, 11 bases remained unmatched. Germline CDR1 and CDR2: ENHRY and SYGVKD. This chain's CDR3 is CAISTTGTDSYEQYF. CDR3 coding DNA: TGTGCCATCAGTACGACCGGGACAGACTCTTACGAGCAGTACTTC.

V is TRBV7-2 and J is TRBJ2-7, with 7 positions matching TRBD2. After removal of 1 base from V and 3 bases from J, the junction contained 3 bases not matched to a gene. CDR1 is SGHTA, CDR2 FQGNSA, per germline. This CDR3 is built from 14 residues. DNA for the CDR3: TGTGCCAGCAGCTTAGGTGGGACTAACTACGAGCAGTACTTC. This encodes CASSLGGTNYEQYF.

The gene calls are TRBV7-9 and TRBJ1-5; 7 bases fit TRBD1. CDR3 size: 18 residues. Germline CDR1 SEHNR, CDR2 FQNEAQ (reference sequence). V gave up 2 bases and J gave up 3 bases; unmatched junction bases: 13. The CDR3 coding sequence is TGTGCCAGCAGCTTATCTGCAGTTCGAGGGGGCAACAATCAGCCCCAGCATTTT. Protein sequence: CASSLSAVRGGNNQPQHF.

The chain recombines TRBV6-5 with TRBJ2-7; D is unresolved. CDR3 length equals 11 residues. Trimming pared 6 bases from V and 6 bases from J, leaving 9 bases between. CDR1 is MNHEY, CDR2 SVGAGI, per germline. DNA for the CDR3: TGTGCCAGCAGCCTGGGCAGCGAGCAGTACTTC. Its translation is CASSLGSEQYF.

The J gene is TRBJ1-1, the V gene TRBV18; D gene uncertain. This CDR3 is 13 amino acids long. The germline V gene has CDR1 KGHSH and CDR2 LQKENI. The germline V and J ends were trimmed by 6 bases and 3 bases, with 11 bases remaining between them. CDR3 sequence reads: CASSTQRDTEAFF. The CDR3 DNA follows: TGTGCCAGCTCTACCCAACGGGACACTGAAGCTTTCTTT.

CDR3: CASSLSTGDQPQHF. CDR3 DNA sequence: TGTGCCAGCAGCTTATCAACAGGCGATCAGCCCCAGCATTTT. This chain joins TRBV7-9 and TRBJ1-5, with D possibly matching TRBD1 (5 bases). V lost 2 bases, J lost 5 bases, and 10 bases lay in between. Germline-derived CDR1 and CDR2 are SEHNR and FQNEAQ (reference sequence). This CDR3 is 14 amino acids long.

J is TRBJ1-1 and V is TRBV11-2; D is perhaps TRBD1 (5 bases). The CDR3 runs to 15 residues. The V and J ends lost 3 bases and 0 bases respectively, with 11 bases between them. The germline V gene has CDR1 SGHAT and CDR2 FQNNGV. CDR3: CASSFLTGVNTEAFF. The DNA for the CDR3 is TGTGCCAGCAGCTTTCTCACGGGGGTGAACACTGAAGCTTTCTTT.